This T cell receptor (beta chain) originates from a study of blood T cell repertoires in COVID-19. Across the whole study: Specimens from acute and convalescent COVID-19 originated in the United States, Italy and Spain.

Germline CDR1 is MNHNS and CDR2 is SASEGT. The CDR3 loop spans 15 amino acids. V lost 1 base, J lost 4 bases, and 6 bases stayed unmatched. In the study's own analysis: Reference gene primer amplification yielded estimated nucleated cell counts. Assay: immunoSEQ multiplex PCR; the TCRdb copy retains only in-frame clones and omits some. V, J and clone size are taken as reported in that table, and D and trimming were inferred from the DNA itself. The sample shows about 30,000 clones, 70% to 80% of them seen only once. This sequence joins TRBV6-1 and TRBJ2-7; 8 bases agree with TRBD1. The source of this sequence is a woman in her seventies with acute or convalescent COVID-19. Sequenced sample: peripheral blood. CDR3 sequence reads: CASSEGWTGKYEQYF. CDR3 nucleotide sequence: TGTGCCAGCAGTGAAGGATGGACAGGGAAATACGAGCAGTACTTC.